There are a few counts of the clone carrying this T cell receptor (beta chain). What it recognizes is unknown. The record originates from a study of cytomegalovirus exposure and HLA in healthy donors. General observations from the study: A link between a missense DCLRE1C variant and TCR beta V- and J-gene trimming emerged from a later analysis. Roughly uniform sequencing depth across donors was assumed, possibly incorrectly.

Primers: 60 Vbeta forward and 13 Jbeta reverse. In the original workflow: The count from a later analysis was about 80 million unique TCR beta chains, roughly 11 million of them shared. TCRdb keeps only in-frame clones here, not all; method: immunoSEQ multiplex PCR. The DNA gave D and trimming, while V, J and clone size come from that table. The table has 150,000 to 200,000 clones, about 73% seen once. The material sequenced was PBMCs. This clonotype was obtained from a woman between 45 and 60 years old in good health and CMV-seropositive.

The CDR3 loop reads CASSPRHFFTDTQYF. CDR3 bases: TGTGCCAGCAGCCCTCGACATTTCTTCACAGATACGCAGTATTTT. The V call is TRBV6-6, the J call TRBJ2-3; D unclear. Trimming removed 6 bases from V and 2 bases from J, with 15 bases in between. CDR3 length: 15 amino acids. Germline-derived CDR1 and CDR2 are MNHNY and SVGAGI (reference sequence).